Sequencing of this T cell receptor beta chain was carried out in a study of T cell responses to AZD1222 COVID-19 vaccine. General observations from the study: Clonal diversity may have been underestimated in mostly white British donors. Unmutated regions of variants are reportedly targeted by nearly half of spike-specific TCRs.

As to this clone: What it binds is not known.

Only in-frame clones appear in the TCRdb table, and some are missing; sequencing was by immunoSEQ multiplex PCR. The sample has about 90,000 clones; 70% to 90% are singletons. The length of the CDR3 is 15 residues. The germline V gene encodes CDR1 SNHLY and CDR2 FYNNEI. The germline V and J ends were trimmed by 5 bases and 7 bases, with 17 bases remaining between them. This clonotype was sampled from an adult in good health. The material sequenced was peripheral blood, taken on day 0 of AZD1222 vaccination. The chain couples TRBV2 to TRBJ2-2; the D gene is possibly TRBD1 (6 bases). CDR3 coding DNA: TGTGCCAGCAGTCTTTGGGACATGCGGAACGGGGAGCTGTTTTTT. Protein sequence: CASSLWDMRNGELFF.